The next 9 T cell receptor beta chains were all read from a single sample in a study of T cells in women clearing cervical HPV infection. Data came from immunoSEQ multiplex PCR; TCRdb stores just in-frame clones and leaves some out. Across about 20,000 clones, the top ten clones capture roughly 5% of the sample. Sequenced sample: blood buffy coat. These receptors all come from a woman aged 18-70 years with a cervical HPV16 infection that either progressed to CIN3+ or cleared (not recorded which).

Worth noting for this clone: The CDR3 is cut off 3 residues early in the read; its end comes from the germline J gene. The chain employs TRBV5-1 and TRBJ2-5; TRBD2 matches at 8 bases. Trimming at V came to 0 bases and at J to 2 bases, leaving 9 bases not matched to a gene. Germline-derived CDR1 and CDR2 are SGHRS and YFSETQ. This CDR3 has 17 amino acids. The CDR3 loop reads CASSLGARGGPQETQYF. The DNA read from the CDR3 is TGCGCCAGCAGCTTGGGGGCACGGGGGGGCCCTCAAGAGACC.

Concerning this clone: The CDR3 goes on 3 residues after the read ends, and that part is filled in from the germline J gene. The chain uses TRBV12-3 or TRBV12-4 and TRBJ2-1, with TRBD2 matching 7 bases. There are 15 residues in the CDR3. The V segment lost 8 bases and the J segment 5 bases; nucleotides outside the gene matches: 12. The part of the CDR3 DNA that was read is TGTGCCAGCTTAGATGAGGCGGGGGAAAACAATGAG. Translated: CASLDEAGENNE. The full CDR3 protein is CASLDEAGENNEQFF.

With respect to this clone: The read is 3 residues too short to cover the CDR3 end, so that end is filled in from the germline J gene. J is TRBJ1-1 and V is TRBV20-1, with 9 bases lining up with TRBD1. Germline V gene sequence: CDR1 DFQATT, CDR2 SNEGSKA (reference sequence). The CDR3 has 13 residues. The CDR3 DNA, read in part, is TGCAGTGCCGGGGGGACAGGGACCAGGGAA. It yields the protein CSAGGTGTRE. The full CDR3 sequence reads CSAGGTGTREAFF.

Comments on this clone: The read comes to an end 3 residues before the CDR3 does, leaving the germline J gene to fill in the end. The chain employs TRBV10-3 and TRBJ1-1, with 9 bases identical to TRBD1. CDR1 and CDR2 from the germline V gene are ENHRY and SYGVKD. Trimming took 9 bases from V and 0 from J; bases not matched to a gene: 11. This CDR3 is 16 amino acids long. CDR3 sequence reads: CAINRGRISMNTEAFF. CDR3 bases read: TGTGCCATAAACAGGGGGCGCATTTCGATGAACACTGAA.

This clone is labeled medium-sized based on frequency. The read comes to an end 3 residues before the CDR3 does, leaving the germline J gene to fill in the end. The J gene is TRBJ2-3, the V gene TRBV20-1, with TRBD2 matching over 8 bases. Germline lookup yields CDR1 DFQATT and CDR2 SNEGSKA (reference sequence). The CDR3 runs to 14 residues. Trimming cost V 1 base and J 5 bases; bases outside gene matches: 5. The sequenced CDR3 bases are TGCAGTGCTAGAGGAGCGGGGGAGGTAGATACG. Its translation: CSARGAGEVDT. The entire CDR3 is CSARGAGEVDTQYF.

The covered CDR3 bases are TGTGCCAGCAGCCGCCCACAGGGCTCTGGGGCCAACGTC. Residues: CASSRPQGSGANV. The whole CDR3 sequence reads CASSRPQGSGANVLTF. The chain has TRBV7-6 and TRBJ2-6; possibly TRBD1 for D (6 bases). The read comes to an end 3 residues before the CDR3 does, leaving the germline J gene to fill in the end. The V end was cut by 5 bases, the J end by 0 bases, with 11 bases between. The V gene's germline CDR1 is SGHVS and CDR2 FNYEAQ. CDR3 length equals 16 residues.

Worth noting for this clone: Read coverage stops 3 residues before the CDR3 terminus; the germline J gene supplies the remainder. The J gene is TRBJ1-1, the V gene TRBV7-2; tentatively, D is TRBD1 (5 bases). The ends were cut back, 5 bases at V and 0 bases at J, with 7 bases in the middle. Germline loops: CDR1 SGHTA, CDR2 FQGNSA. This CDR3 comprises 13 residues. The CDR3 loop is CASSATVNTEAFF. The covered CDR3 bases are TGTGCCAGCAGCGCGACAGTGAACACTGAA.

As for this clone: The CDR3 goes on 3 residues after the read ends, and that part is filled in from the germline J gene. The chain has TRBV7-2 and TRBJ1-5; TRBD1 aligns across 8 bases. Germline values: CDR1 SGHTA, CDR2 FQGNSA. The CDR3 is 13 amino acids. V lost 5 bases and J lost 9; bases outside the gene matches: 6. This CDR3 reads CASSPQGVSPQHF. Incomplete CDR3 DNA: TGTGCCAGCAGCCCACAGGGGGTATCGCCC.

Partial CDR3 DNA: TGTGCCAGTAGTATAGCTTCAGTGGGCAGGGGCCTCCAAGAGACC. Translating it yields CASSIASVGRGLQET. The complete CDR3 reads CASSIASVGRGLQETQYF. The gene calls are TRBV19 and TRBJ2-5, with TRBD1 as a possible D gene (6 bases). The read is 3 residues too short to cover the CDR3 end, so that end is filled in from the germline J gene. CDR3 length: 18 residues. V was shortened by 1 base and J by 1 base, with 19 bases between the two germline ends. Germline CDR1 reads LNHDA; CDR2 reads SQIVND (reference sequence).